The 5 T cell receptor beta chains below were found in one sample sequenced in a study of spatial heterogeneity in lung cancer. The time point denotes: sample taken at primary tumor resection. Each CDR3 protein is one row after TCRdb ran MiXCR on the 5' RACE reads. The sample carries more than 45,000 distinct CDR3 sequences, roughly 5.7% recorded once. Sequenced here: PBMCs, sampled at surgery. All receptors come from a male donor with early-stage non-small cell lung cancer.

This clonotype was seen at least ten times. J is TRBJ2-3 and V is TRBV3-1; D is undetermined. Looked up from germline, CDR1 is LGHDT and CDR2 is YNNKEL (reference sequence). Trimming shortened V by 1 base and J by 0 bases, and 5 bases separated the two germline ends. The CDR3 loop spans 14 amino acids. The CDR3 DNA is TGTGCCAGCAGCCAAGTGGATAGCACAGATACGCAGTATTTT. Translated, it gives CASSQVDSTDTQYF.

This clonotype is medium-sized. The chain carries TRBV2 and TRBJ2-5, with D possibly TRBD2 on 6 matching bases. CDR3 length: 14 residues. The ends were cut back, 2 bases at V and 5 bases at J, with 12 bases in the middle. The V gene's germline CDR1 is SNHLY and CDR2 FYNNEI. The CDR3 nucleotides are TGTGCCAGCAGTGAAAATAGGGACTCTGAGACCCAGTACTTC. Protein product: CASSENRDSETQYF.

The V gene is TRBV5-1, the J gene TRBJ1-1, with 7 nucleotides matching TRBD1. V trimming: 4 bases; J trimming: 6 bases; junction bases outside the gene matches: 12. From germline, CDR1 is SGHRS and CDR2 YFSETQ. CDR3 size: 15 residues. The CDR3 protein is CASSQWDRENAEAFF. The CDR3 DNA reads TGCGCCAGCAGCCAGTGGGACAGAGAAAACGCTGAAGCTTTCTTT.

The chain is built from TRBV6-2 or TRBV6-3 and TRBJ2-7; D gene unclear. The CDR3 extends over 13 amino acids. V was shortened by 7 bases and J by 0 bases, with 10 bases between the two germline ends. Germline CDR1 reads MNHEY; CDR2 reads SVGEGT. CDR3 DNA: TGTGCCAGCACTTCCAGCTTCTCCTACGAGCAGTACTTC. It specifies CASTSSFSYEQYF.

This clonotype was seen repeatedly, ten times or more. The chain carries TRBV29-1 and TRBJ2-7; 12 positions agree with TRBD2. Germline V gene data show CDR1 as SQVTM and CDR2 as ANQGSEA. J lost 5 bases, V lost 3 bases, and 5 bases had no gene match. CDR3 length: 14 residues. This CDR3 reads CSVERTSGTHEQYF. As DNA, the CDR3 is TGCAGCGTTGAGCGGACTAGCGGGACACACGAGCAGTACTTC.